This T cell receptor (beta chain) was obtained from a study of OX40 agonist ivuxolimab in advanced cancers. CDR1 LGHNA and CDR2 YNFKEQ come from the germline V gene. Trimming cost V 0 bases and J 3 bases, with 11 bases left between them. The length of the CDR3 is 15 residues. Generated by immunoSEQ multiplex PCR, the TCRdb table keeps only in-frame clones and is missing some. The sample carries about 100,000 clones, approximately 91% recorded once. The TCR originated in an adult with an advanced solid tumor such as melanoma, head and neck, liver or kidney cancer. The material was CD4+ or CD8+ T cells sorted from blood, obtained in a trial of the OX40 agonist ivuxolimab. The chain recombines TRBV4-2 with TRBJ1-2; perhaps TRBD1 as D (6 bases). The CDR3 DNA is TGTGCCAGCAGCCAAGATCGATCAGGGGACTATGGCTACACCTTC. Its translation: CASSQDRSGDYGYTF.